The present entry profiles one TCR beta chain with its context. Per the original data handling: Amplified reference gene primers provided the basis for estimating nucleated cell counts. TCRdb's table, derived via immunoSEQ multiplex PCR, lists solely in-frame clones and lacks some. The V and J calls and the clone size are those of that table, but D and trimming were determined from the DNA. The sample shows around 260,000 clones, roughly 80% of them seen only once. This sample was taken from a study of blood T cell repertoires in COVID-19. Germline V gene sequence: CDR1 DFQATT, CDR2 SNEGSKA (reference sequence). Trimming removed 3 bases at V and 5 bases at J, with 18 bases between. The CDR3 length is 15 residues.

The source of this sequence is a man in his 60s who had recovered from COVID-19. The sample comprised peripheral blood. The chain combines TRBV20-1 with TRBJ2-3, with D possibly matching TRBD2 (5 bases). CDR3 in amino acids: CSASSMGLAGDTQYF. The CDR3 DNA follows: TGCAGTGCTAGTTCTATGGGTCTGGCGGGAGATACGCAGTATTTT.